These 22 T cell receptor beta chains share one sample of origin, sequenced in a study of T-cell reconstitution after alpha-beta-depleted transplantation in children. The authors prepared the TCRbeta library with unique molecular identifiers. Each CDR3 protein is one row after TCRdb ran MiXCR on the PCR reads. The sample has about a million distinct CDR3 sequences; roughly 31% are singletons. Material: PBMCs, mostly from graft donor cells, obtained 360 days after TCRalphabeta/CD19-depleted stem cell transplant. The receptors shown here come from a boy under three years old who had a stem cell transplant for SCID, so the T cells may come from the graft donor.

This chain joins TRBV7-9 and TRBJ1-1, with D unclear. V lost 7 bases to trimming and J lost 4 bases, with 22 bases between them. The CDR3 totals 16 residues. Germline V lookup: CDR1 SEHNR, CDR2 FQNEAQ (reference sequence). The CDR3 spells CASNPILGRVVTEAFF. The CDR3 coding sequence is TGTGCCAGCAACCCAATTTTAGGTAGGGTTGTCACTGAAGCTTTCTTT.

This clonotype was counted ten times or more. The gene calls are TRBV29-1 and TRBJ2-3; D may match TRBD1 or TRBD2 (6 bases each). Germline V CDR1 and CDR2: SQVTM, ANQGSEA. The length of the CDR3 is 14 residues. V was pared by 8 bases and J by 2 bases, with 17 bases between. The CDR3 protein is CSLGGHANTDTQYF. CDR3 nucleotide sequence: TGCAGCTTGGGGGGACATGCTAACACAGATACGCAGTATTTT.

The genes are TRBV4-1 and TRBJ2-7, with 11 bases identical to TRBD1. V lost 4 bases to trimming and J lost 3 bases; unmatched junction nucleotides: 8. The V gene's germline CDR1 is MGHRA and CDR2 YSYEKL. The CDR3 sequence is 16 residues long. In DNA, the CDR3 is TGCGCCAGCAGCCTTGGGACAGGGGGAATACGCTACGAGCAGTACTTC. This encodes CASSLGTGGIRYEQYF.

In its sample, this clonotype was seen many times. The chain is built from TRBV27 and TRBJ1-2, with 8 bases fitting TRBD1. Per germline, CDR1 MNHEY and CDR2 SMNVEV (reference sequence). With V trimmed by 1 base and J by 0 bases, 1 base remained unmatched. The CDR3 covers 15 residues. This CDR3 is CASSLWGQANYGYTF. Written as DNA, the CDR3 is TGTGCCAGCAGTTTATGGGGACAGGCTAACTATGGCTACACCTTC.

The sample holds a few counts of this clonotype. This chain uses TRBV4-1 with TRBJ2-1, with 10 bases identical to TRBD1. Looked up from germline, CDR1 is MGHRA and CDR2 is YSYEKL. V lost 9 bases to trimming and J lost 1 base; unmatched junction nucleotides: 12. The CDR3 extends over 17 amino acids. The CDR3 DNA sequence: TGCGCCAGTCTACCGGGACAGGGGCCCTTATCCTACAATGAGCAGTTCTTC. It specifies CASLPGQGPLSYNEQFF.

The genes are TRBV4-3 and TRBJ1-2; 7 bases match TRBD1. The CDR3 is made up of 16 amino acids. CDR1 and CDR2 from the germline V gene are LGHNA and YSLEER. V shed 0 bases and J 4 bases; nucleotides not matched to a gene: 8. The CDR3 sequence is CASSQDPLRGLYGYTF. DNA of the CDR3: TGCGCCAGCAGCCAAGACCCCCTGAGGGGGCTCTATGGCTACACCTTC.

This clonotype has a handful of counts. The rearrangement joins TRBV11-2 to TRBJ2-1; 8 positions agree with TRBD2. Germline V gene sequence: CDR1 SGHAT, CDR2 FQNNGV. The J segment lost 5 bases and the V segment lost 2 bases, leaving 14 bases of the junction unmatched. This CDR3 is 18 amino acids long. CDR3 sequence reads: CASSLFPSVSGAHNEQFF. In DNA, the CDR3 is TGTGCCAGCAGCTTATTCCCCAGTGTTAGCGGGGCGCACAATGAGCAGTTCTTC. Combining the CDR3 with reference TRBV11-2 and TRBJ2-1 gives the whole variable domain EAGVAQSPRYKIIEKRQSVAFWCNPISGHATLYWYQQILGQGPKLLIQFQNNGVVDDSQLPKDRFSAERLKGVDSTLKIQPAKLEDSAVYLCASSLFPSVSGAHNEQFFGPGTRLTVL.

This clonotype was detected a few times. The chain recombines TRBV29-1 with TRBJ2-3, with D possibly matching TRBD1 (5 bases). The germline V gene has CDR1 SQVTM and CDR2 ANQGSEA. The CDR3 is 13 residues long. The V end was cut by 3 bases, the J end by 2 bases, with 9 bases between. The CDR3 DNA reads TGCAGCGTTGAGGCACAGGTCACAGATACGCAGTATTTT. It codes for CSVEAQVTDTQYF.

This clonotype was seen more than once but under ten times. The chain couples TRBV3-1 to TRBJ2-5, with 8 bases fitting TRBD2. The CDR3 runs 18 residues. Germline CDR1 LGHDT, CDR2 YNNKEL (reference sequence). Germline trimming cut 0 bases from V and 6 bases from J; bases unmatched to any gene: 15. The CDR3 nucleotides read TGTGCCAGCAGCCAAGATCTTGCTAGCGGGCGCCCCATCCAGACCCAGTACTTC. Encoded protein: CASSQDLASGRPIQTQYF.

This clonotype was picked up a small number of times. The chain links TRBV4-2 to TRBJ2-5; either TRBD1 or TRBD2 may fit D (5 bases each). There are 14 residues in the CDR3. V was clipped by 0 bases and J by 5 bases, with 10 bases between them. Germline V gives CDR1 LGHNA, CDR2 YNFKEQ. The CDR3 here is CASSQDRGWETQYF. The CDR3 DNA reads TGTGCCAGCAGCCAAGATCGGGGCTGGGAGACCCAGTACTTC.

This clonotype has more than one count but fewer than ten. The chain uses TRBV5-1 and TRBJ1-3; D gene uncertain. V was clipped by 6 bases and J by 2 bases, with 18 bases between them. The germline gives CDR1 SGHRS, CDR2 YFSETQ. The CDR3 is made up of 16 amino acids. The CDR3 sequence: CASTKTGYATGNTIYF. As DNA, the CDR3 is TGCGCCAGCACAAAGACGGGGTACGCTACTGGAAACACCATATATTTT.

This clonotype was observed a handful of times. The chain couples TRBV3-1 to TRBJ2-1, with 13 bases matching TRBD2. V lost 5 bases to trimming and J lost 14 bases; unmatched junction nucleotides: 12. Germline-derived CDR1 and CDR2 are LGHDT and YNNKEL (reference sequence). This CDR3 spans 15 amino acids. The CDR3 loop is CASSSPGLAGRVEFF. CDR3 nucleotide sequence: TGTGCCAGCAGCTCCCCGGGACTAGCGGGGAGGGTAGAGTTCTTC.

This sequence joins TRBV28 and TRBJ1-6; D is possibly TRBD1 (5 bases). CDR1 and CDR2 (germline): MDHEN, SYDVKM. The CDR3 extends over 13 amino acids. Trimming stripped 3 bases from V and 8 bases from J, with 8 bases between. DNA of the CDR3: TGTGCCAGCAGTTTGCCCAGGGATTCACCCCTCCACTTT. This gives the protein CASSLPRDSPLHF.

The CDR3 loop reads CAWSPYRQGMWGYNSPLHF. DNA for the CDR3: TGTGCCTGGAGTCCCTACAGACAGGGAATGTGGGGCTATAATTCACCCCTCCACTTT. The chain employs TRBV30 and TRBJ1-6; 7 nucleotides align to TRBD1. The J segment lost 3 bases and the V segment lost 2 bases, leaving 16 bases of the junction unmatched. CDR1 and CDR2 (germline): GTSNPN, SVGIG (reference sequence). This CDR3 spans 19 amino acids.

The chain recombines TRBV12-3 or TRBV12-4 with TRBJ2-2; 12 bases agree with TRBD2. Trimming at V came to 6 bases and at J to 8 bases, leaving 4 bases not matched to a gene. CDR3 length: 14 amino acids. Written as DNA, the CDR3 is TGTGCCAGCAGAACTAGCGGGGGGAAGGGGGAGCTGTTTTTT. Amino acid sequence: CASRTSGGKGELFF.

The chain combines TRBV5-1 with TRBJ1-4, with unresolved D. Trimming took 6 bases from V and 8 from J, leaving 14 bases between them. The CDR3 runs 13 residues. Germline V gene sequence: CDR1 SGHRS, CDR2 YFSETQ. The CDR3 loop reads CASKQGSEEKLFF. CDR3 in DNA: TGCGCCAGCAAGCAAGGAAGCGAGGAAAAACTGTTTTTT.

The V call is TRBV12-3 or TRBV12-4, the J call TRBJ1-5; tentatively, D is TRBD1 (6 bases). Trimming pared 5 bases from V and 9 bases from J, leaving 17 bases between. This CDR3 is 14 amino acids long. The CDR3: CASSAQGLHWPQHF. The CDR3 DNA is TGTGCCAGCAGTGCCCAGGGGCTTCATTGGCCCCAGCATTTT.

V usage is TRBV9 and J usage is TRBJ2-1; D perhaps matches TRBD2 (5 bases). This CDR3 has 15 amino acids. V dropped 0 bases and J dropped 2 bases, with 9 bases sitting between them. The germline V gene encodes CDR1 SGDLS and CDR2 YYNGEE. This chain's CDR3 is CASSVGAGTYNEQFF. The CDR3 DNA sequence: TGTGCCAGCAGCGTAGGGGCGGGTACCTACAATGAGCAGTTCTTC. Full variable domain (outside the CDR3, taken from reference TRBV9 and TRBJ2-1): DSGVTQTPKHLITATGQRVTLRCSPRSGDLSVYWYQQSLDQGLQFLIQYYNGEERAKGNILERFSAQQFPDLHSELNLSSLELGDSALYFCASSVGAGTYNEQFFGPGTRLTVL.

This clonotype was counted once. This sequence joins TRBV2 and TRBJ2-5; D is undetermined. V dropped 7 bases and J dropped 2 bases, with 23 bases sitting between them. Germline values: CDR1 SNHLY, CDR2 FYNNEI. This CDR3 spans 17 amino acids. The DNA of the CDR3 is TGTGCCAGCAACCCGGCCTTGGCAGCTATCCCTCAAGAGACCCAGTACTTC. Protein sequence: CASNPALAAIPQETQYF.

CDR3 in amino acids: CASSQGQGRNQPQHF. The CDR3 DNA sequence: TGTGCCAGCAGTCAGGGACAGGGAAGGAATCAGCCCCAGCATTTT. The chain uses TRBV12-3 or TRBV12-4 and TRBJ1-5; 9 bases match TRBD1. The ends lost 5 bases at V and 4 bases at J; junction bases unmatched: 6. CDR3 size: 15 residues.

The V and J genes are TRBV19 and TRBJ2-7, with D perhaps TRBD2 (5 bases). Trimming removed 3 bases at V and 5 bases at J, with 14 bases between. This CDR3 region has 14 residues. CDR1 and CDR2 from the germline V gene are LNHDA and SQIVND (reference sequence). The chain's CDR3 is CASSIGGATNEQYF. CDR3 in DNA: TGTGCCAGTAGTATCGGCGGAGCGACTAACGAGCAGTACTTC.

The V call is TRBV20-1, the J call TRBJ1-2; a possible D gene is TRBD1 (6 bases). This CDR3 contains 11 residues. The ends were cut back, 6 bases at V and 6 bases at J, with 11 bases in the middle. Per the germline V gene, CDR1 is DFQATT and CDR2 is SNEGSKA (reference sequence). Written as DNA, the CDR3 is TGCAGTGCCCTAGGGGGGCATGGCTACACCTTC. Protein product: CSALGGHGYTF.